This TCR beta chain was captured by sequencing in a study of sequential checkpoint blockade in melanoma. This clone was observed a few times. The antigen is not known. Treatment in this sample: randomized to nivolumab then ipilimumab (arm A) or the reverse (arm B). None of the patients previously received DNA-damaging chemotherapy. Findings and limits, study-wide: Response in arm A was associated with pretreatment TIL clonality.

The germline CDR1 and CDR2 sequences are ENHRY and SYGVKD. The length of the CDR3 is 16 residues. V dropped 10 bases and J dropped 0; count of bases not matched to a gene: 10. Generated by immunoSEQ multiplex PCR, the TCRdb table keeps only in-frame clones and is missing some. The sample shows about 37,000 clones, roughly a third of them seen only once. The chain recombines TRBV10-3 with TRBJ1-3; 9 bases are shared with TRBD1. This clonotype was obtained from a human donor with melanoma. Material: tumor tissue (inferred from file names), obtained from a patient given nivolumab and ipilimumab in sequence. CDR3 amino acids: CASGADRGVSGNTIYF. Written as DNA, the CDR3 is TGTGCCAGCGGGGCGGACAGGGGCGTCTCTGGAAACACCATATATTTT.